Following are 9 T cell receptor beta chains from one sample sequenced in a study of circulating CD8 cells and anti-PD-1 response in melanoma. From live CD3+CD8+TCRalphabeta+ cells, four PD-1 and/or TIGIT subsets were sorted. TCR libraries were prepared from approximately 15 ng of total RNA with the QIAseq Immune Repertoire TCR panel. TCRdb re-called the reads through MiXCR, storing one row per CDR3 protein. The data contain some 480 distinct CDR3 sequences, under 9.5% of them singletons. The input for sequencing was CD8+ T cells from PBMCs, taken at baseline or after one month of anti-PD-1 therapy (not recorded which). These receptors were taken from a human donor with melanoma.

This clonotype ranks as large. V usage is TRBV11-2 and J usage is TRBJ1-6, with unresolved D. The germline gives CDR1 SGHAT, CDR2 FQNNGV. Deletions cut 5 bases from V and 10 bases from J, with 18 bases between. CDR3 size: 15 residues. CDR3 protein: CASSHRKVIGSPLHF. CDR3 bases: TGTGCCAGCAGCCACAGAAAAGTAATAGGATCACCCCTCCACTTT.

Within the sample, this clonotype is large. The chain joins TRBV28 to TRBJ2-7, with a possible D match to TRBD1 (5 bases). The CDR3 covers 14 residues. Trimming removed 3 bases at V and 5 bases at J, with 14 bases between. The germline gives CDR1 MDHEN, CDR2 SYDVKM. In nucleotides, the CDR3 is TGTGCCAGCAGTTTCGGAACCCTAGGGGACGAGCAGTACTTC. This codes for CASSFGTLGDEQYF.

This clonotype ranks as medium-sized. The rearrangement links TRBV19 to TRBJ2-7; D perhaps matches TRBD2 (7 bases). The CDR3 extends over 13 amino acids. V gave up 3 bases and J gave up 4 bases, with 10 bases separating them. Germline lookup yields CDR1 LNHDA and CDR2 SQIVND (reference sequence). The DNA for the CDR3 is TGTGCCAGTAGTATGGGGGGGCCGTACGAGCAGTACTTC. Residues: CASSMGGPYEQYF.

This clonotype ranks as large. The genes are TRBV28 and TRBJ2-7; no definite D call. The length of the CDR3 is 17 residues. Per the germline V gene, CDR1 is MDHEN and CDR2 is SYDVKM. Trimming stripped 6 bases from V and 3 bases from J, with 24 bases between. This CDR3 reads CASSYTRPSKLLYEQYF. CDR3 nucleotide sequence: TGTGCCAGCAGCTATACTCGGCCTTCCAAACTTCTCTACGAGCAGTACTTC.

Only a few counts were recorded for this clonotype. The junction does not match germline at one end; this may be a read error. The V gene is TRBV19, the J gene TRBJ2-7, with D unresolved. This CDR3 contains 13 residues. Looked up from germline, CDR1 is LNHDA and CDR2 is SQIVND (reference sequence). CDR3 sequence reads: CASSPRSGYEQYF. The CDR3 region has the DNA TGCGCCAGTAGTCCACGATCCGGTTACGAGCAGTACTTC. Complete variable domain (other parts from reference TRBV19 and TRBJ2-7): DGGITQSPKYLFRKEGQNVTLSCEQNLNHDAMYWYRQDPGQGLRLIYYSQIVNDFQKGDIAEGYSVSREKKESFPLTVTSAQKNPTAFYLCASSPRSGYEQYFGPGTRLTVT.

This clonotype is termed large. This chain uses TRBV19 with TRBJ2-3; 10 bases match TRBD1. This CDR3 region has 16 residues. J was trimmed by 3 bases and V by 4 bases; bases with no gene match: 7. CDR1 and CDR2 (germline): LNHDA, SQIVND (reference sequence). DNA for the CDR3: TGTGCCAGTAGTAGATCCCCGGGACAGGGGACAGATACGCAGTATTTT. Translated: CASSRSPGQGTDTQYF. Full variable domain (remainder filled in from reference TRBV19 and TRBJ2-3): DGGITQSPKYLFRKEGQNVTLSCEQNLNHDAMYWYRQDPGQGLRLIYYSQIVNDFQKGDIAEGYSVSREKKESFPLTVTSAQKNPTAFYLCASSRSPGQGTDTQYFGPGTRLTVL.

This clonotype is medium-sized within its sample. The chain uses TRBV29-1 and TRBJ2-2; the D is unclear. The CDR3 has 12 amino acids. The germline CDR1 and CDR2 sequences are SQVTM and ANQGSEA. Trimming left V 0 bases short and J 7 bases short, with 6 bases between. CDR3 in amino acids: CSVEESSGELFF. The DNA of the CDR3 is TGCAGCGTTGAAGAATCGAGCGGGGAGCTGTTTTTT.

This clonotype ranks as large. The rearrangement joins TRBV29-1 to TRBJ2-5, with D uncertain. Germline CDR1 reads SQVTM; CDR2 reads ANQGSEA. The CDR3 has 16 residues. V was trimmed by 0 bases and J by 1 base, leaving 15 bases between them. CDR3 residues: CSVEDLGVGPQETQYF. For the CDR3, the DNA is TGCAGCGTTGAAGATCTTGGGGTAGGTCCCCAAGAGACCCAGTACTTC.

This clonotype is medium-sized (0.01 to 0.1%) within its sample. The chain combines TRBV9 with TRBJ2-1, with D perhaps TRBD2 (5 bases). V was trimmed by 0 bases and J by 4 bases, leaving 11 bases between them. CDR1 SGDLS and CDR2 YYNGEE come from the germline V gene. This CDR3 is 15 amino acids long. The DNA for the CDR3 is TGTGCCAGCAGCGTAGAACTAGGTGGATACAATGAGCAGTTCTTC. Amino acid sequence: CASSVELGGYNEQFF.